Following are 28 T cell receptor beta chains from one sample sequenced in a study of control samples from healthy donors and cancer patients. Measured with immunoSEQ multiplex PCR; TCRdb has only the in-frame clones, and not every one. The data contain 170,000 or so clones, around 92% of them singletons. Sequencing was done on a sample of blood. Receptors were obtained from a woman aged 40 to 50 in good health.

The gene calls are TRBV25-1 and TRBJ1-1; no firm D call. Germline lookup yields CDR1 MGHDK and CDR2 SYGVNS. V lost 9 bases and J lost 5, with 13 bases in between. The CDR3 has 12 amino acids. CDR3 nucleotide sequence: TGTGCCAGTCAGCTCGGAAGTACTGAAGCTTTCTTT. Its protein is CASQLGSTEAFF.

V usage is TRBV7-9 and J usage is TRBJ1-2; D gene ambiguous. CDR3 size: 12 residues. Trimming left V 6 bases short and J 7 bases short, with 12 bases between. Germline CDR1 SEHNR, CDR2 FQNEAQ (reference sequence). In DNA form, the CDR3 reads TGTGCCAGCAGTCCCCGAGAGAGTGGCTACACCTTC. Residues: CASSPRESGYTF.

The chain is built from TRBV28 and TRBJ1-2; D gene uncertain. Germline CDR1 reads MDHEN; CDR2 reads SYDVKM. Trimming removed 6 bases at V and 1 base at J, with 12 bases between. This CDR3 is built from 14 residues. The CDR3 DNA is TGTGCCAGCAGACCGTCCTGGGATAACTATGGCTACACCTTC. It yields the protein CASRPSWDNYGYTF.

The DNA of the CDR3 is TGCGCCAGCAGCTTGATTATTAGGGAAGCCAGGTCCGGAAACACCATATATTTT. Encoded protein: CASSLIIREARSGNTIYF. V gene TRBV5-1 combines with J gene TRBJ1-3; no reliable D call. Germline V lookup: CDR1 SGHRS, CDR2 YFSETQ. The CDR3 sequence is 18 residues long. V lost 1 base, J lost 4 bases, and 21 bases lay in between.

V usage is TRBV10-3 and J usage is TRBJ1-3; a weak D match, TRBD1 (5 bases). V lost 0 bases to trimming and J lost 1 base, with 7 bases between them. This CDR3 comprises 15 residues. The germline gives CDR1 ENHRY, CDR2 SYGVKD. The CDR3 DNA reads as TGTGCCATCAGTGAGTCACGGGGGTCTGGAAACACCATATATTTT. This codes for CAISESRGSGNTIYF.

This clone was detected only a few times. The CDR3 loop reads CASSRLAGGLNEQFF. The CDR3 DNA follows: TGTGCCAGCAGCCGACTAGCGGGGGGGCTCAATGAGCAGTTCTTC. J is TRBJ2-1 and V is TRBV6-5; TRBD2 matches 14 bases. J lost 6 bases, V lost 6 bases, and 4 bases had no gene match. The CDR3 loop spans 15 amino acids. CDR1 and CDR2 from the germline V gene are MNHEY and SVGAGI.

The J gene is TRBJ1-1, the V gene TRBV6-5, with D unclear. Trimming removed 7 bases from V and 6 bases from J, with 12 bases in between. CDR3 length: 12 amino acids. CDR1 is MNHEY, CDR2 SVGAGI, per germline. The CDR3 DNA reads TGTGCCAGCAAGGCAGGATGGGCTGAAGCTTTCTTT. Residues: CASKAGWAEAFF.

This clone appeared a single time. In nucleotides, the CDR3 is TGCGCCAGCAGTTTAGACCCCGATGAGCAGTTCTTC. Protein product: CASSLDPDEQFF. The rearrangement joins TRBV10-1 to TRBJ2-1; unclear D gene. Trimming removed 5 bases from V and 8 bases from J, with 10 bases in between. Germline V gives CDR1 WNHNN, CDR2 SYGVQD (reference sequence). This CDR3 spans 12 amino acids.

The chain has TRBV15 and TRBJ1-5; a possible D gene is TRBD1 (6 bases). This CDR3 spans 13 amino acids. CDR1 is LNHNV and CDR2 is YYDKDF in the germline V gene (reference sequence). V lost 0 bases and J lost 8, with 8 bases in between. The CDR3 loop is CATSRDGGEPQHF. For the CDR3, the DNA is TGTGCCACCAGCAGAGATGGGGGCGAGCCCCAGCATTTT.

This clone was seen once. The junction differs from germline at one of its ends, possibly a read error. The chain employs TRBV4-1 and TRBJ1-2, with 8 positions matching TRBD1. CDR1 is MGHRA and CDR2 is YSYEKL in the germline V gene. This CDR3 contains 15 residues. For the CDR3, the DNA is TGCCCCAGCAGCCGACTGGACAGGGCGGACTATGGCTACACCTTC. Amino acids: CPSSRLDRADYGYTF.

The count of this clone is one. V and J are TRBV14 and TRBJ1-2, with TRBD1 as a possible D gene (6 bases). Germline V lookup: CDR1 SGHDN, CDR2 FVKESK. The CDR3 is made up of 14 amino acids. Trimming removed 1 base from V and 2 bases from J, with 8 bases in between. CDR3 coding DNA: TGTGCCAGCAGCCAAGGGACAGCAAACTATGGCTACACCTTC. This translates into CASSQGTANYGYTF.

This chain uses TRBV10-3 with TRBJ2-7; TRBD2 agrees at 9 bases. Germline CDR1 reads ENHRY; CDR2 reads SYGVKD. Losses at the gene ends were 6 bases for V and 6 bases for J; bases not matched to a gene: 12. CDR3 length equals 15 residues. The CDR3, as DNA: TGTGCCATCAGCCGCGGTAGCGGGGGCGGGATCGAGCAGTACTTC. As protein: CAISRGSGGGIEQYF.

The chain combines TRBV3-1 (or the pseudogene TRBV3-2) with TRBJ1-1, with D tentatively TRBD1 (6 bases). Trimming removed 0 bases at V and 8 bases at J, with 13 bases between. Germline V gives CDR1 LGHDT, CDR2 YNNKEL (reference sequence). This CDR3 contains 14 residues. The CDR3 DNA sequence: TGTGCCAGCAGCCAAGAAAACGGGGGCCTGGAAGCTTTCTTT. It is translated as CASSQENGGLEAFF.

The chain joins TRBV13 to TRBJ2-7; no clear D. CDR3 length equals 14 residues. Germline-derived CDR1 and CDR2 are PRHDT and FYEKMQ (reference sequence). V lost 0 bases to trimming and J lost 5 bases, with 11 bases between them. Here the CDR3 DNA reads TGTGCCAGCAGCTTAGGCGACTTAGGGCACGAGCAGTACTTC. Encoded protein: CASSLGDLGHEQYF.

V usage is TRBV13 and J usage is TRBJ2-5; 7 bases align to TRBD1. The CDR3 length is 15 residues. With V trimmed by 5 bases and J by 5 bases, 11 bases remained unmatched. The V gene's germline CDR1 is PRHDT and CDR2 FYEKMQ (reference sequence). This CDR3 is CASSPPVGGDETQYF. In nucleotides, the CDR3 is TGTGCCAGCAGCCCACCTGTAGGGGGCGACGAGACCCAGTACTTC.

The chain links TRBV6-6 to TRBJ2-1, with D tentatively TRBD2 (6 bases). CDR3 size: 11 residues. The germline V gene has CDR1 MNHNY and CDR2 SVGAGI (reference sequence). Trimming cost V 2 bases and J 10 bases, with 6 bases left between them. The CDR3 loop is CASSYREEQFF. The DNA for the CDR3 is TGTGCCAGCAGTTACCGGGAGGAGCAGTTCTTC.

The chain uses TRBV5-6 and TRBJ2-1, with TRBD1 matching 7 bases. J gave up 7 bases and V 1 base, and 8 bases lay outside the gene matches. The CDR3 length is 15 residues. CDR1 and CDR2 from the germline V gene are SGHDT and YYEEEE. The CDR3 here is CASSLRGGLTNEQFF. The CDR3 region has the DNA TGTGCCAGCAGCTTGAGAGGGGGCCTTACAAATGAGCAGTTCTTC.

V gene TRBV12-3 or TRBV12-4 combines with J gene TRBJ2-5; D is unclear. Between the trimmed V and J ends, which lost 6 bases and 3 bases, there was a span of 11 bases. This CDR3 has 13 residues. The CDR3: CASSLRLKETQYF. The CDR3 nucleotides are TGTGCCAGCAGCCTCAGGCTGAAAGAGACCCAGTACTTC.

CDR3 amino acids: CASSSPTGGEGGAFF. In DNA form, the CDR3 reads TGTGCCAGCAGCTCCCCGACAGGTGGGGAGGGAGGAGCTTTCTTT. This rearrangement joins TRBV11-2 to TRBJ1-1, with D possibly being TRBD1 (6 bases). Trimming left V 4 bases short and J 10 bases short, with 22 bases between. This CDR3 spans 15 amino acids. Germline CDR1 and CDR2: SGHAT and FQNNGV.

This chain connects TRBV11-3 to TRBJ2-2; 7 bases are shared with TRBD1. The V gene end was trimmed by 1 base and the J gene end by 6 bases; junction bases not matched to a gene: 8. Germline V gene lookup returns CDR1 SGHNT and CDR2 YENEEA. This CDR3 region has 16 residues. CDR3 nucleotide sequence: TGTGCCAGCAGCTTAGGGGCGACAGGGTCTCCCGGGGAGCTGTTTTTT. This codes for CASSLGATGSPGELFF.

V and J are TRBV6-1 and TRBJ2-2; 10 positions match TRBD2. This CDR3 is 16 amino acids long. From germline, CDR1 is MNHNS and CDR2 SASEGT. J gave up 6 bases and V 3 bases, and 7 bases lay outside the gene matches. The CDR3 here is CASSDGSGGGPGELFF. The CDR3 coding sequence is TGTGCCAGCAGTGATGGGAGCGGGGGGGGGCCCGGGGAGCTGTTTTTT.

V gene TRBV5-8 combines with J gene TRBJ1-2; 9 bases map to TRBD1. The V segment lost 5 bases and the J segment 2 bases; nucleotides outside the gene matches: 13. Germline lookup yields CDR1 SGHTS and CDR2 YDEGEE. The CDR3 extends over 17 amino acids. DNA for the CDR3: TGTGCCAGCAGACAACCCTCGGGACAGGGAGCGAACTATGGCTACACCTTC. This gives the protein CASRQPSGQGANYGYTF.

J is TRBJ1-2 and V is TRBV4-2, with a weak D call TRBD1 (5 bases). The CDR3 is 15 residues long. V was cut by 8 bases and J by 4 bases, with 20 bases left in between. Germline loops: CDR1 LGHNA, CDR2 YNFKEQ. This CDR3 is CASGPLAGSPYGYTF. Written as DNA, the CDR3 is TGTGCCAGCGGCCCCCTGGCAGGGAGTCCCTATGGCTACACCTTC.

The V and J genes are TRBV7-9 and TRBJ1-5; unclear D gene. In germline, CDR1 is SEHNR, CDR2 FQNEAQ (reference sequence). Trimming shortened V by 3 bases and J by 2 bases, and 8 bases separated the two germline ends. The CDR3 has 14 residues. CDR3 amino acids: CASSFRQGNQPQHF. The CDR3 DNA is TGTGCCAGCAGCTTTCGCCAGGGCAATCAGCCCCAGCATTTT.

This chain joins TRBV3-1 (or the pseudogene TRBV3-2) and TRBJ2-7, with D tentatively TRBD2 (5 bases). V shed 2 bases and J shed 7 bases, with 15 bases lying between them. Germline-derived CDR1 and CDR2 are LGHDT and YNNKEL (reference sequence). This CDR3 contains 14 residues. The CDR3 sequence: CASSQFLGSGEQYF. In DNA, the CDR3 is TGTGCCAGCAGCCAATTTTTGGGGTCGGGGGAGCAGTACTTC.

A word on this clone: The sample holds other DNA sequences that translate to the same CDR3. This CDR3 reads CASSLGQGGAGELFF. CDR3 bases: TGTGCCAGCAGCTTAGGACAGGGGGGGGCCGGGGAGCTGTTTTTT. V is TRBV7-2 and J is TRBJ2-2, with 9 bases that match TRBD1. Germline trimming cut 1 base from V and 6 bases from J; bases unmatched to any gene: 3. Germline CDR1 and CDR2: SGHTA and FQGNSA. The CDR3 runs to 15 residues.

This clone was detected only once. The chain couples TRBV27 to TRBJ2-1, with 11 bases identical to TRBD1. Germline values: CDR1 MNHEY, CDR2 SMNVEV (reference sequence). The CDR3 contains 15 residues. V shed 8 bases and J 8 bases; nucleotides not matched to a gene: 11. The CDR3, as DNA: TGTGCCAGCCTAAGCCCGGACAGGGGGCCGGATGAGCAGTTCTTC. As protein: CASLSPDRGPDEQFF.

This chain joins TRBV6-6 and TRBJ1-5, with D uncertain. Germline values: CDR1 MNHNY, CDR2 SVGAGI (reference sequence). The ends were cut back, 7 bases at V and 5 bases at J, with 12 bases in the middle. This CDR3 is 13 amino acids long. The chain's CDR3 is CASKGSEYQPQHF. Written as DNA, the CDR3 is TGTGCCAGCAAGGGATCAGAGTATCAGCCCCAGCATTTT.